The T cell receptor beta chain under discussion was sequenced for a study of identifying expanded T cells in peripheral blood. Collection occurred without any documented infections or immune events in donors. This clone is a singleton in its sample. Germline-derived CDR1 and CDR2 are SEHNR and FQNEAQ (reference sequence). The V segment lost 3 bases and the J segment 4 bases; nucleotides outside the gene matches: 4. This CDR3 spans 14 amino acids. The protocol was immunoSEQ multiplex PCR, while the TCRdb copy is restricted to in-frame clones and leaves out a portion. The profile covers about 81,000 clones, with 84% appearing a single time and around a fifth taken by the ten largest.

Sequenced: blood. This TCR was recovered from a person aged 18 to 69 in good health. This chain connects TRBV7-9 to TRBJ2-5; 8 nucleotides agree with TRBD1. CDR3 DNA sequence: TGTGCCAGCAGCTTGGCTGGACAGGGAGAGACCCAGTACTTC. It encodes CASSLAGQGETQYF.